This T cell receptor beta chain was sequenced in a study of T cell responses to AZD1222 COVID-19 vaccine. Study findings and constraints: Reports say nearly half of spike-specific TCRs go after unmutated variant regions. Donor demographics were predominantly white British with a female majority; clonal diversity may be underestimated.

The CDR3 runs 12 residues. Germline V lookup: CDR1 MNHEY, CDR2 SVGEGT. With V trimmed by 6 bases and J by 6 bases, 4 bases remained unmatched. This clone was counted a single time. Its cognate antigen is unknown. Clones were sequenced by immunoSEQ multiplex PCR, and TCRdb holds only the in-frame ones, with some missing. Of around 160,000 clones listed, about 90% are singletons. This TCR derives from an adult who received the AZD1222 COVID-19 vaccine. The sequenced sample was peripheral blood, obtained 28 days after the second AZD1222 dose. The gene calls are TRBV6-2 or TRBV6-3 and TRBJ2-7, with 8 bases that match TRBD1. This CDR3 reads CASSGQGREQYF. The DNA for the CDR3 is TGTGCCAGCAGCGGACAGGGACGCGAGCAGTACTTC.